The rows below give T cell receptor beta chains drawn from one sample of a study of T cells in Graves' hyperthyroidism and ophthalmopathy. TCRdb fed the multiplex PCR reads into MiXCR, producing one record per CDR3 protein. The sample includes 550,000 to 650,000 distinct CDR3 sequences, roughly 14% of them seen just once. The source material was blood. These receptor sequences come from a woman younger than 45 with Graves' hyperthyroidism that later progressed to Graves' ophthalmopathy. CDR3s include the opening cysteine and the closing phenylalanine or tryptophan. Each record gives: D gene, CDR3 length, V gene, J gene, clone size, CDR3 DNA, CDR3 protein. The D gene is left open where the match is weak. Clone size, where shown, is once, few, many, or a class for clones that have expanded.

>-|14|TRBV24-1|TRBJ1-1|many
TGTGCCACCAGTCCGGGCGGGGTCAACACTGAAGCTTTCTTT
CATSPGGVNTEAFF
>-|10|TRBV30|TRBJ1-4|-
TGTGCCTGGATGAATGAAAAACTGTTTTTT
CAWMNEKLFF
>TRBD2|16|TRBV11-3|TRBJ2-1|many
TGTGCCAGCAGCTTAGAGGGACTAGCGGGAAGGAATGAGCAGTTCTTC
CASSLEGLAGRNEQFF
>-|17|TRBV28|TRBJ2-1|many
TGTGCCAGCAGTTTACTATCTGTATCCACCTCCTACAATGAGCAGTTCTTC
CASSLLSVSTSYNEQFF
>TRBD2|17|TRBV27|TRBJ2-4|many
TGTGCCAGCAGGGGGACAGTAACGACTAGCGGTAAAAACATTCAGTACTTC
CASRGTVTTSGKNIQYF
>TRBD2|16|TRBV5-6|TRBJ2-3|once
TGTGCCAGCAGCCCTCGACTAGCGGCTAGCACAGATACGCAGTATTTT
CASSPRLAASTDTQYF
>-|16|TRBV5-1|TRBJ2-3|few
TGCGCCAGCAGCTTAGGGGGGGGCGATGTTGGAGATACGCAGTATTTT
CASSLGGGDVGDTQYF
>TRBD1|15|TRBV4-2|TRBJ2-7|few
TGTGCCAGCAGCCAGACGGAGACAGGGGGATACGAGCAGTACTTC
CASSQTETGGYEQYF
>-|12|TRBV3-1|TRBJ2-7|-
TGTGCCAGCAGCCAGTGGGGGGTCGAGCAGTACTTC
CASSQWGVEQYF
>-|15|TRBV28|TRBJ2-4|many
TGTGCCAGCAGTTTCATGGATCTAGCCAAAAACATTCAGTACTTC
CASSFMDLAKNIQYF
>-|13|TRBV6-1|TRBJ1-2|many
TGTGCCAGCCACAAGAGTCACAACTATGGCTACACCTTC
CASHKSHNYGYTF
>-|13|TRBV20-1|TRBJ2-1|-
TGCAGTGCTAGCGCGGTTATTCACAATGAGCAGTTCTTC
CSASAVIHNEQFF
>TRBD1|16|TRBV7-2|TRBJ2-5|many
TGTGCCAGCAGCTTAGGGGACAGGCCGTACCAAGAGACCCAGTACTTC
CASSLGDRPYQETQYF
>TRBD2|15|TRBV24-1|TRBJ2-7|many
TGTGCCACCAGTGGCGGGACTAGCGGGAATCCCGAGCAGTACTTC
CATSGGTSGNPEQYF
>-|14|TRBV28|TRBJ1-4|many
TGTGCCAGCGGTACCCATGCAACTAATGAAAAACTGTTTTTT
CASGTHATNEKLFF
>-|14|TRBV9|TRBJ1-2|many
TGTGCCAGCAGCGCGGCTGGACAGTTATACGGCTACACCTTC
CASSAAGQLYGYTF
>-|14|TRBV27|TRBJ2-4|many
TGTGCCAGCAGTTTTGAGAGGGGCAAAAACATTCAGTACTTC
CASSFERGKNIQYF
>TRBD2|16|TRBV7-3|TRBJ2-3|-
TGTGCCAGCAGCGTCGAAACTAGCGGGAGTTGGGATACGCAGTATTTT
CASSVETSGSWDTQYF
>TRBD1|15|TRBV12-3/TRBV12-4|TRBJ2-2|many
TGTGCCAGCAGTCAACAGGGGTTTGGCACCGGGGAGCTGTTTTTT
CASSQQGFGTGELFF
>-|14|TRBV20-1|TRBJ2-3|many
TGCAGTGCCCGTCTCGACTGGTTCACAGATACGCAGTATTTT
CSARLDWFTDTQYF
>-|15|TRBV19|TRBJ1-1|many
TGTGCCAGTAGTATAGCTTCAACGGGCAGCACTGAAGCTTTCTTT
CASSIASTGSTEAFF
>TRBD1|15|TRBV10-3|TRBJ1-1|-
TGTGCCATCAGGGGACAGACGGGGCTGAACACTGAAGCTTTCTTT
CAIRGQTGLNTEAFF
>-|14|TRBV6-5|TRBJ1-1|many
TGTGCCAGCAGTTACGAGCCCGGGACGACCAGAGCTTTCTTT
CASSYEPGTTRAFF
>-|14|TRBV28|TRBJ1-5|many
TGTGCCAGCAGTTTATTGAACAGGGACCAGCCCCAGCATTTT
CASSLLNRDQPQHF